This is a list of T cell receptor beta chains from one sample in a study of shared clonotypes between healthy human individuals. Sequenced by immunoSEQ multiplex PCR; TCRdb stores in-frame clones only, minus some. This table has roughly 2.2 million clones, approximately 93% appearing once. Material for sequencing was naive CD4+ T cells from PBMCs. The receptors stem from a man aged 18 to 30 in good health. Some clones in this sample may be carry-over from other donors' samples. Each CDR3 is given with its conserved first and last residue. D genes are given only for firm matches. Clone size is given for some rows only: seen once, a few or many times, or a class if the clone is expanded.

length	size	V	J	D	DNA	CDR3
13	.	TRBV30	TRBJ1-5	.	TGTGCCTGGAGTGTAGACGGGAATCAGCCCCAGCATTTT	CAWSVDGNQPQHF
13	.	TRBV5-1	TRBJ1-1	.	TGCGCCAGCAGCTTTAAGATGAACACTGAAGCTTTCTTT	CASSFKMNTEAFF
17	.	TRBV27	TRBJ2-3	TRBD2	TGTGCCAGCAGTTTCCGCTCGACTAGCGGGAGAGGAGATACGCAGTATTTT	CASSFRSTSGRGDTQYF
14	once	TRBV29-1	TRBJ2-3	TRBD1	TGCAGCGTTCCAGGACAGGGGGCTGGGGGTACGCAGTATTTT	CSVPGQGAGGTQYF
13	.	TRBV6-1	TRBJ1-2	.	TGTGCCAGCAGTGAAGGACAGCCGGGAGGCTACACCTTC	CASSEGQPGGYTF
14	.	TRBV7-3	TRBJ2-2	.	TGTGCCAGCAGCAAGGGACTCACCTCCGGGGAGCTGTTTTTT	CASSKGLTSGELFF
16	.	TRBV5-1	TRBJ2-2	TRBD2	TGCGCCAGCAGCTTCGGACTAGCGGCGAACACCGGGGAGCTGTTTTTT	CASSFGLAANTGELFF
17	.	TRBV6-4	TRBJ2-7	TRBD2	TGTGCCAGCAGTGTCGTAGGCGGGAGGTGGCCCCCTATCGAGCAGTACTTC	CASSVVGGRWPPIEQYF
12	.	TRBV9	TRBJ2-3	.	TGTGCCAGCAGCGTAGGGAGGGATACGCAGTATTTT	CASSVGRDTQYF
15	.	TRBV9	TRBJ1-4	TRBD1	TGTGCCAGCAGCGCCAGGGACAGCTTTAATGAAAAACTGTTTTTT	CASSARDSFNEKLFF
15	.	TRBV5-1	TRBJ2-3	.	TGCGCCAGCAGCTTGGTTCATACCTCCACAGATACGCAGTATTTT	CASSLVHTSTDTQYF
15	.	TRBV5-4	TRBJ2-2	.	TGTGCCAGCAGTCAAGTGACCCCGAACACCGGGGAGCTGTTTTTT	CASSQVTPNTGELFF
13	.	TRBV28	TRBJ2-7	.	TGTGCCAGCACCCCCCATAGGGGCTCCGAGCAGTACTTC	CASTPHRGSEQYF
13	.	TRBV28	TRBJ1-1	.	TGTGCCAGCAGCCCGACATGGCCCACTGAAGCTTTCTTT	CASSPTWPTEAFF
15	.	TRBV27	TRBJ1-4	TRBD1	TGTGCCAGCAGCCCCCAGGTAGCAGGGGGAGAAAAACTGTTTTTT	CASSPQVAGGEKLFF
16	.	TRBV28	TRBJ2-2	.	TGTGCCAGCAGTTTATGGGAGGGAGGGAACACCGGGGAGCTGTTTTTT	CASSLWEGGNTGELFF
11	few	TRBV7-9	TRBJ2-3	.	TGTGCCAGCAGCTTAGCAGATACGCAGTATTTT	CASSLADTQYF
16	once	TRBV7-2	TRBJ1-5	TRBD1	TGTGCCAGCAGCTCCCAGACAGGGCAGCCGAATCAGCCCCAGCATTTT	CASSSQTGQPNQPQHF
15	.	TRBV7-9	TRBJ2-3	TRBD2	TGTGCCAGCAGCTTAACGGGACTAGCGGGAGATACGCAGTATTTT	CASSLTGLAGDTQYF
16	.	TRBV9	TRBJ2-7	.	TGTGCCAGCAGCGTAGCGGGAATGGGGGGTCTCAGCGAGCAGTACTTC	CASSVAGMGGLSEQYF
14	.	TRBV5-1	TRBJ1-2	.	TGCGCCAGTAACGCACAGCCGGTCGACTATGGCTACACCTTC	CASNAQPVDYGYTF
15	.	TRBV9	TRBJ2-1	.	TGTGCCAGCAGCGTAGGGGAAGGCTCCTACAATGAGCAGTTCTTC	CASSVGEGSYNEQFF
16	once	TRBV19	TRBJ2-1	TRBD1	TGTGCCACCGGGCAACACCGGGACAGGCTCTACAATGAGCAGTTCTTC	CATGQHRDRLYNEQFF
15	.	TRBV7-9	TRBJ2-1	TRBD2	TGTGCCAGCAGCGACACTAGCGCCTCCTACAATGAGCAGTTCTTC	CASSDTSASYNEQFF
14	.	TRBV6-6	TRBJ1-3	.	TGTGCCAGCACCTCCGGGAGGTCTGGAAACACCATATATTTT	CASTSGRSGNTIYF
15	.	TRBV5-1	TRBJ1-4	.	TGCGCCAGCAGCCGTATGACAGCAACTAATGAAAAACTGTTTTTT	CASSRMTATNEKLFF
17	.	TRBV30	TRBJ1-1	.	TGTGCCTGGAGGAACCAGATCGGCCAAGGGGGGAACACTGAAGCTTTCTTT	CAWRNQIGQGGNTEAFF
14	.	TRBV6-5	TRBJ2-1	.	TGTGCCAGCAGAATAGCGATAACCTACAATGAGCAGTTCTTC	CASRIAITYNEQFF
15	.	TRBV5-1	TRBJ2-2	TRBD2	TGCGCCAGCAGCTCTACTAGCGGGAGCACCGGGGAGCTGTTTTTT	CASSSTSGSTGELFF
14	.	TRBV25-1	TRBJ1-2	.	TGTGCCAGCAGTGAGGGACTCGAGTTGGATGGCTACACCTTC	CASSEGLELDGYTF
18	once	TRBV7-3	TRBJ1-4	.	TGTGCCAGCAGCTTAAAGACGTCGGGCAGGCCTCCTAATGAAAAACTGTTTTTT	CASSLKTSGRPPNEKLFF
13	once	TRBV27	TRBJ1-2	.	TGTGCCAGCAGACCCCGGGACAACTATGGCTACACCTTC	CASRPRDNYGYTF
12	.	TRBV5-5	TRBJ1-2	.	TGTGCCAGCAGCTTGTTAGTGACTGGCTACACCTTC	CASSLLVTGYTF
15	.	TRBV29-1	TRBJ1-1	.	TGCAGCGTCCTAGGGGGTGACTGGATGAACACTGAAGCTTTCTTT	CSVLGGDWMNTEAFF
19	.	TRBV7-8	TRBJ2-4	.	TGTGCCAGCAGCTTAGCCTTTGCGGGGACACGGGCAGCCAAAAACATTCAGTACTTC	CASSLAFAGTRAAKNIQYF
15	.	TRBV6-5	TRBJ2-2	.	TGTGCCAGCACCGAGGGGGGGCCTGACGCCGGGGAGCTGTTTTTT	CASTEGGPDAGELFF
11	once	TRBV30	TRBJ2-1	.	TGTGCCTGGGGGGTTAAGGATGAGCAGTTCTTC	CAWGVKDEQFF
17	.	TRBV4-3	TRBJ2-1	TRBD1	TGCGCCAGCAGCCAAGAGACAGGGTACAGCTCCTACAATGAGCAGTTCTTC	CASSQETGYSSYNEQFF
12	.	TRBV29-1	TRBJ2-1	.	TGCAGCGCCCTTGGCGCCCAGAATGAGCAGTTCTTC	CSALGAQNEQFF
16	.	TRBV28	TRBJ1-3	.	TGTGCCAGCAGTCTTCGGGGGGTGAACTCTGGAAACACCATATATTTT	CASSLRGVNSGNTIYF